This note documents a single T cell receptor (beta chain) sequence. The protocol was immunoSEQ multiplex PCR, while the TCRdb copy is restricted to in-frame clones and leaves out a portion. The profile covers some 140,000 clones, with approximately 85% appearing a single time and 0.6% to 0.65% taken by the ten largest. The sample originates from a study of blood T cell repertoires in COVID-19. The receptor was isolated from a man in his sixties with COVID-19, enrolled during active disease. The sequenced sample consisted of peripheral blood.

This chain's CDR3 is CASSLRTFRGTEAFF. The CDR3 DNA is TGTGCCAGCAGTTTGCGGACGTTTAGGGGCACTGAAGCTTTCTTT. The rearrangement joins TRBV28 to TRBJ1-1; D might be TRBD1 (5 bases). V was trimmed by 3 bases and J by 4 bases, leaving 15 bases between them. This CDR3 is built from 15 residues. The V gene's germline CDR1 is MDHEN and CDR2 SYDVKM.